The clone carrying this TCR beta chain has at least ten counts. What it recognizes is unknown. Sample-barcoded 5' priming and a J-beta primer mix drove a second PCR of about 7 to 11 cycles. A template-switch adaptor containing 12 random nucleotides labeled each cDNA molecule. TCRdb reprocessed the 5' RACE reads with MiXCR, giving one entry per CDR3 protein. Of approximately 830,000 distinct CDR3 sequences in the sample, approximately 67% were seen once. CDR3 length: 12 amino acids. A minimum of 6 micrograms of total RNA was extracted per sample. This entry comes from a study of blood T cells in healthy people across ages. Study-wide findings and caveats: Long-lived and aged donors differed, with more naive CD4+ cells and higher diversity in the long-lived. Older age coincided with a roughly linear decline in TCR beta diversity per million T cells.

The specimen was blood. The V and J genes are TRBV21-1 and TRBJ1-2. TRBV21-1 is designated a pseudogene. The origin of this receptor is a man aged 30 to 39 in good health. CDR3 DNA: TGTGCCAGCACCGTAGAAACAGAGGGCTACACCTTC. It translates to CASTVETEGYTF.